The T cell receptor (beta chain) under discussion was sequenced for a study of shared clonotypes between healthy human individuals. Some clones are missing from TCRdb's copy, which holds only in-frame ones; the method was immunoSEQ multiplex PCR. In the table there are around 2.5 million clones, 80% to 95% of which are singletons. Germline CDR1 reads MDHEN; CDR2 reads SYDVKM. This CDR3 is 12 amino acids long. V was trimmed by 7 bases and J by 6 bases, leaving 12 bases between them. Sequences were obtained from naive CD4+ T cells from PBMCs. Specified subset: CD45RA+ positively selected. This chain links TRBV28 with TRBJ1-2; D remains unclear. The receptor was isolated from a man aged 18 to 29 in good health. Some clones in this sample may be carry-over from other donors' samples. CDR3 nucleotides: TGTGCCAGCACCGACTCCCCGAATGGCTACACCTTC. Amino acids: CASTDSPNGYTF.